This TCR beta chain originates from a study of T cell changes during pregnancy in multiple sclerosis. Trimming cost V 0 bases and J 1 base; bases outside gene matches: 4. Germline V lookup: CDR1 SGHRS, CDR2 YFSETQ. This CDR3 spans 15 amino acids. This table comes from immunoSEQ multiplex PCR, and its TCRdb copy is limited to in-frame clones, with some not included. The table lists roughly 59,000 clones, 93% of them singletons. This clonotype originated in a female donor with multiple sclerosis, enrolled in a pregnancy study. V gene TRBV5-1 combines with J gene TRBJ2-7, with 7 nucleotides matching TRBD2. The specimen was CD8+ T cells from peripheral blood mononuclear cells, collected in the second trimester of pregnancy. The CDR3 protein is CASSLEPAGSYEQYF. The CDR3 nucleotides are TGCGCCAGCAGCTTGGAGCCAGCGGGATCCTACGAGCAGTACTTC. Using reference TRBV5-1 and TRBJ2-7 for the parts outside the CDR3, the full variable domain is KAGVTQTPRYLIKTRGQQVTLSCSPISGHRSVSWYQQTPGQGLQFLFEYFSETQRNKGNFPGRFSGRQFSNSRSEMNVSTLELGDSALYLCASSLEPAGSYEQYFGPGTRLTVT.